This T cell receptor beta chain appears in the sequencing data of a study of response to subunit inactivated influenza vaccine. TCRdb passed the RT-PCR reads through MiXCR, listing each CDR3 protein once. The sample carries around 320,000 distinct CDR3 sequences, approximately 23% recorded once. The origin of this receptor is a man aged 50 to 69 who received an inactivated influenza vaccine. Specimen: PBMCs from blood, collected less than 22 months after vaccination.

CDR3 DNA sequence: TGTGCCAGCAGCCTGGACAGGAGAACCGGGGAGCTGTTTTTT. Its protein product is CASSLDRRTGELFF. This rearrangement joins TRBV12-3 or TRBV12-4 to TRBJ2-2; 7 bases fit TRBD1. V shed 6 bases, J shed 5 bases, and the junction held 6 bases outside the gene matches. This CDR3 spans 14 amino acids.